The 3 T cell receptor beta chains below come from one sample, sequenced in a study of cytomegalovirus exposure and HLA in healthy donors. Primers: 60 Vbeta forward and 13 Jbeta reverse. Clones were read by immunoSEQ multiplex PCR, and TCRdb kept only the in-frame ones, dropping some. The sample yields around 120,000 clones, roughly 82% seen once. The sequenced material came from PBMCs. These receptors were collected from a boy under 18 in good health and CMV-seronegative.

V gene TRBV29-1 combines with J gene TRBJ2-1, with 14 positions matching TRBD2. After removal of 7 bases from V and 8 bases from J, the junction contained 4 bases not matched to a gene. CDR3 length equals 13 residues. Germline V lookup: CDR1 SQVTM, CDR2 ANQGSEA. The CDR3 sequence: CSGRLAGGHEQFF. For the CDR3, the DNA is TGCAGCGGGAGACTAGCGGGAGGGCATGAGCAGTTCTTC.

This clone was detected only a few times. J is TRBJ2-5 and V is TRBV30; 9 nucleotides line up with TRBD2. From germline, CDR1 is GTSNPN and CDR2 SVGIG (reference sequence). Losses at the gene ends were 0 bases for V and 1 base for J; bases not matched to a gene: 3. There are 15 residues in the CDR3. In DNA, the CDR3 is TGTGCCTGGAGTGTGAGTAGCGGGGGCCAAGAGACCCAGTACTTC. It is translated as CAWSVSSGGQETQYF.

This rearrangement joins TRBV5-1 to TRBJ2-7; 7 nucleotides agree with TRBD1. The CDR3 has 12 amino acids. CDR1 and CDR2 from the germline V gene are SGHRS and YFSETQ. V gave up 2 bases and J gave up 9 bases; unmatched junction bases: 5. The DNA of the CDR3 is TGCGCCAGCAGCTTTGACAGGGAAAGGCAGTACTTC. This codes for CASSFDRERQYF.